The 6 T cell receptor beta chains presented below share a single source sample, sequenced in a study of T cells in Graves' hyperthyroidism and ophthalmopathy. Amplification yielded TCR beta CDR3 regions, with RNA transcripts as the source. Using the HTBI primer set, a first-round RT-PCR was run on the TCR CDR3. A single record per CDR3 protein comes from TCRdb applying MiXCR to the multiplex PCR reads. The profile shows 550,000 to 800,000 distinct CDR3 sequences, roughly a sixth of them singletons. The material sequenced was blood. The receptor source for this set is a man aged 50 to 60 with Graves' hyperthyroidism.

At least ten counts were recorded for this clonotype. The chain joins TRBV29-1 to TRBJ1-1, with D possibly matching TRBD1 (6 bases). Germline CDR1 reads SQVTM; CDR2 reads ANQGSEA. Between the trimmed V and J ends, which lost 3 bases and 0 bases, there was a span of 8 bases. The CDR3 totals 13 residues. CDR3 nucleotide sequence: TGCAGCGTTGATAGGGGGTTGAACACTGAAGCTTTCTTT. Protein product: CSVDRGLNTEAFF.

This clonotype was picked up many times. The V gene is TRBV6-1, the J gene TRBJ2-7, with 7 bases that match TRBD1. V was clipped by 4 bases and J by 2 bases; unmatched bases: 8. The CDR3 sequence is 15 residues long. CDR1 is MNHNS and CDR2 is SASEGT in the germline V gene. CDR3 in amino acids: CASSVTKDRTYEQYF. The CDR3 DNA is TGTGCCAGCAGTGTTACTAAGGACAGGACCTACGAGCAGTACTTC.

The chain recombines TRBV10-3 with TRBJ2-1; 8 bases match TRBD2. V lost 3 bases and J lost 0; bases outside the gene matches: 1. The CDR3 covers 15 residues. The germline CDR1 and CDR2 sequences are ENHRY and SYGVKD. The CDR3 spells CAISDTSGSYNEQFF. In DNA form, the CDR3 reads TGTGCCATCAGTGACACTAGCGGCTCCTACAATGAGCAGTTCTTC.

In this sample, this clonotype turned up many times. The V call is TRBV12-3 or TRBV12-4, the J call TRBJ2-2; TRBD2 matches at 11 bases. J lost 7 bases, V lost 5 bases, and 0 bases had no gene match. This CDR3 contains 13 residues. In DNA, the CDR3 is TGTGCCAGCAGTACTAGCGGGAGCGGGGAGCTGTTTTTT. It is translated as CASSTSGSGELFF.

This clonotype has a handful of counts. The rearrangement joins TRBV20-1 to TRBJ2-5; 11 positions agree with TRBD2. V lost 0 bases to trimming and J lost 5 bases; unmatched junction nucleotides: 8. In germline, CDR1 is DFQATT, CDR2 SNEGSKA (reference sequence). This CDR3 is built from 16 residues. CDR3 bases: TGCAGTGCTAGAGACCCTGGACTAGCGGGCCGGGAGACCCAGTACTTC. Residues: CSARDPGLAGRETQYF.

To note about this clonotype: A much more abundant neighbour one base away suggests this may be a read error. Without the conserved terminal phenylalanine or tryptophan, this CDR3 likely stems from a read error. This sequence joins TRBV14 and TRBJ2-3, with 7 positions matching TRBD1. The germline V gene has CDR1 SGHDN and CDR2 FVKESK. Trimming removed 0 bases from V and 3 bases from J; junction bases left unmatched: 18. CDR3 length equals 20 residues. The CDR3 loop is CASSQDAPGQVVGGTDTQYS. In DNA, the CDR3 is TGTGCCAGCAGCCAAGACGCCCCCGGACAGGTAGTAGGTGGGACAGATACGCAGTATTCT.